This T cell receptor beta chain was sequenced for a study of T cell responses to AZD1222 COVID-19 vaccine. The junction had 13 bases not matched to a gene; V was cut back by 7 bases and J by 2 bases. This CDR3 is 16 amino acids long. Germline V lookup: CDR1 MDHEN, CDR2 SYDVKM. A word on this clone: The antigen remains unidentified.

Study-level points and caveats: Sampling captured repertoires only after the peak T cell response. There were mostly white British donors and more females than males, and clonal diversity was possibly underestimated.

TCRdb's copy holds only in-frame clones and misses some; the assay was immunoSEQ multiplex PCR. The data contain tens of thousands of clones, less than 95% of them singletons. This sequence joins TRBV28 and TRBJ1-1; 7 bases map to TRBD1. This clonotype originated in an adult who received the AZD1222 COVID-19 vaccine. This sample comprised peripheral blood, obtained 28 days after the second AZD1222 dose. The CDR3 DNA reads as TGTGCCAGCAACCTGGACAGGCGTTCCCGAAACACTGAAGCTTTCTTT. Its protein is CASNLDRRSRNTEAFF.